One sample yielded the 6 T cell receptor beta chains listed below, sequenced in a study of neoadjuvant anti-PD-1 for oral cavity cancer. The method was immunoSEQ multiplex PCR; TCRdb's version includes in-frame clones alone and lacks a portion of them. The sample shows over 5,000 clones, roughly 61% of them seen only once. The time point here: after neoadjuvant nivolumab, at surgical resection. Specimen: tumor tissue, collected after nivolumab (anti-PD-1) treatment. Receptor source: a person aged 35-79 years with oral cavity squamous cell carcinoma.

This clone has just one count. The chain has TRBV5-4 and TRBJ2-2; D call uncertain. The CDR3 is 17 amino acids. The germline V and J ends were trimmed by 5 bases and 0 bases, with 17 bases remaining between them. CDR1 and CDR2 (germline): SGHNT, YYREEE (reference sequence). CDR3 bases: TGTGCCAGCAGTCTGGGCTGGGCCTCTACGAACACCGGGGAGCTGTTTTTT. Amino acid sequence: CASSLGWASTNTGELFF.

The V call is TRBV11-1, the J call TRBJ2-3; D remains unclear. CDR1 and CDR2 from the germline V gene are SGHAT and FQDESV (reference sequence). The V gene lost 3 bases and the J gene lost 2 bases, with 3 bases spanning the gap. CDR3 length: 12 amino acids. The CDR3 region has the DNA TGTGCCAGCAGCTTCGCCACAGATACGCAGTATTTT. This gives the protein CASSFATDTQYF.

The chain joins TRBV6-5 to TRBJ1-1; D gene ambiguous. This CDR3 has 13 amino acids. Germline values: CDR1 MNHEY, CDR2 SVGAGI. With 4 bases removed from V and 4 bases from J, the gap between germline ends came to 10 bases. CDR3 DNA sequence: TGTGCCAGCAGTTTGGGGAAGAGCACTGAAGCTTTCTTT. It yields the protein CASSLGKSTEAFF.

The chain recombines TRBV7-6 with TRBJ2-7; D gene ambiguous. V lost 2 bases and J 2 bases, leaving 13 bases between the germline ends. The CDR3 has 15 amino acids. Germline lookup yields CDR1 SGHVS and CDR2 FNYEAQ. In DNA, the CDR3 is TGTGCCAGCAGCTTAACCGCGTGGATCACCTACGAGCAGTACTTC. This codes for CASSLTAWITYEQYF.

The V and J genes are TRBV19 and TRBJ1-5, with TRBD1 matching 9 bases. V shed 4 bases and J 7 bases; nucleotides not matched to a gene: 5. The germline gives CDR1 LNHDA, CDR2 SQIVND (reference sequence). The CDR3 extends over 14 amino acids. CDR3 coding DNA: TGTGCCAGTAGTACGACAGGGGGGGACCAGCCCCAGCATTTT. This translates into CASSTTGGDQPQHF.

The J gene is TRBJ2-7, the V gene TRBV5-1; 10 bases agree with TRBD2. Germline CDR1 reads SGHRS; CDR2 reads YFSETQ. CDR3 size: 15 residues. Unmatched junction bases numbered 3, after V lost 0 bases and J lost 3 bases. CDR3 residues: CASSLASGGLYEQYF. The CDR3 DNA sequence: TGCGCCAGCAGCTTGGCTAGCGGGGGTCTCTACGAGCAGTACTTC.